This T cell receptor beta chain was obtained from a study of CD8 T cells in ankylosing spondylitis. Findings of the study overall: From matched ankylosing spondylitis synovial fluid, disease-linked clones were reportedly recovered at significantly enriched levels. There was a TCR beta motif, made of fewer than 10 highly homologous variants, that appeared characteristic of ankylosing spondylitis blood.

Concerning this clonotype itself: Its specificity is unknown.

Construction of TCR beta libraries was performed using quantitative 5'-RACE with molecular barcodes. MiXCR, applied by TCRdb to the 5' RACE reads, yields one record per CDR3 protein. Of hundreds of thousands of distinct CDR3 sequences listed, around 25% are singletons. Germline V CDR1 and CDR2: SGDLS, YYNGEE. There are 13 residues in the CDR3. V gave up 0 bases and J gave up 9 bases, with 10 bases separating them. The chain combines TRBV9 with TRBJ2-4; D possibly corresponds to TRBD1 (5 bases). The source of this sequence is a male donor with ankylosing spondylitis or in good health (not recorded which). The source material was blood, either unsorted or a sorted T cell fraction (not recorded which). Here the CDR3 reads CASSVGQSTIQYF. The CDR3 DNA sequence: TGTGCCAGCAGCGTAGGACAGTCAACCATTCAGTACTTC.